The rows below give T cell receptor beta chains drawn from one sample of a study of cytomegalovirus exposure and HLA in healthy donors. Profiled with immunoSEQ multiplex PCR; TCRdb holds only in-frame clones, not every one. The sample lists over 95,000 clones, around 80% occurring once. The sample comprised PBMCs. The source of these receptors is a female donor in good health and CMV-seronegative. Each CDR3 is given with its conserved first and last residue. The D gene is left open where the match is weak. Not all rows give a size; the values are once, few, many and, for expanded clones, a class.

CDR3 length: 12; J gene: TRBJ1-2; clone size: .; D gene: .; V gene: TRBV5-1; CDR3 DNA: TGCGCCAGCAGCTTGGGAGGAGAAGGCTACACCTTC; CDR3 protein: CASSLGGEGYTF
CDR3 length: 15; J gene: TRBJ1-2; clone size: .; D gene: TRBD1; V gene: TRBV19; CDR3 DNA: TGTGCCAGTAGTCTACTCGGGACAGGGGTCGACGGCTACACCTTC; CDR3 protein: CASSLLGTGVDGYTF
CDR3 length: 15; J gene: TRBJ2-3; clone size: .; D gene: TRBD2; V gene: TRBV7-9; CDR3 DNA: TGTGCCAGCAGCCCAGGGACTAGCGGGGCAGATACGCAGTATTTT; CDR3 protein: CASSPGTSGADTQYF
CDR3 length: 12; J gene: TRBJ1-1; clone size: few; D gene: .; V gene: TRBV5-4; CDR3 DNA: TGTGCCAGCAGCTTGGCAGACACTGAAGCTTTCTTT; CDR3 protein: CASSLADTEAFF
CDR3 length: 13; J gene: TRBJ1-6; clone size: .; D gene: TRBD1; V gene: TRBV10-2; CDR3 DNA: TGCGCCAGCCGGGACAGCCTGGATTCACCCCTCCACTTT; CDR3 protein: CASRDSLDSPLHF
CDR3 length: 13; J gene: TRBJ1-2; clone size: .; D gene: .; V gene: TRBV18; CDR3 DNA: TGTGCCAGCTCACCCTCGAGGGGGTCTGACTACACCTTC; CDR3 protein: CASSPSRGSDYTF
CDR3 length: 14; J gene: TRBJ2-1; clone size: once; D gene: TRBD2; V gene: TRBV9; CDR3 DNA: TGTGCCAGCAGACCGGGACTAGCGGGAAGTGAGCAGTTCTTC; CDR3 protein: CASRPGLAGSEQFF
CDR3 length: 11; J gene: TRBJ1-2; clone size: .; D gene: .; V gene: TRBV20-1; CDR3 DNA: TGCAGTGCCTCGGACATCTTGGGCTACACCTTC; CDR3 protein: CSASDILGYTF
CDR3 length: 11; J gene: TRBJ2-5; clone size: .; D gene: .; V gene: TRBV5-1; CDR3 DNA: TGCGCCAGCATCAACGGGGAGACCCAGTACTTC; CDR3 protein: CASINGETQYF
CDR3 length: 14; J gene: TRBJ1-4; clone size: few; D gene: .; V gene: TRBV7-9; CDR3 DNA: TGTGCCAGCAGCCCAGGCGGGGTCAATGAAAAACTGTTTTTT; CDR3 protein: CASSPGGVNEKLFF
CDR3 length: 16; J gene: TRBJ1-2; clone size: .; D gene: TRBD1; V gene: TRBV4-2; CDR3 DNA: TGTGCCAGCAGCTACACCGGGACAGGGTTTAACTATGGCTACACCTTC; CDR3 protein: CASSYTGTGFNYGYTF
CDR3 length: 13; J gene: TRBJ1-1; clone size: .; D gene: .; V gene: TRBV14; CDR3 DNA: TGTGCCAGCAGCCAAGTAGAGGGGACAGAAGCTTTCTTT; CDR3 protein: CASSQVEGTEAFF
CDR3 length: 15; J gene: TRBJ1-1; clone size: .; D gene: .; V gene: TRBV6-6; CDR3 DNA: TGTGCCAGCAGTGCGGCTCTGGTTCGGAACACTGAAGCTTTCTTT; CDR3 protein: CASSAALVRNTEAFF
CDR3 length: 15; J gene: TRBJ2-1; clone size: .; D gene: TRBD2; V gene: TRBV2; CDR3 DNA: TGTGCCAGCAGGGTAGCGGGGGGGCTCAACAATGAGCAGTTCTTC; CDR3 protein: CASRVAGGLNNEQFF
CDR3 length: 17; J gene: TRBJ1-3; clone size: .; D gene: TRBD1; V gene: TRBV5-8; CDR3 DNA: TGTGCCAGCAGCCAGGAGGGAGGCGGGACAGTAGGAAACACCATATATTTT; CDR3 protein: CASSQEGGGTVGNTIYF
CDR3 length: 16; J gene: TRBJ2-3; clone size: .; D gene: TRBD1; V gene: TRBV27; CDR3 DNA: TGTGCCAGCAGCCATTTTTGGACAGGCGACACAGATACGCAGTATTTT; CDR3 protein: CASSHFWTGDTDTQYF
CDR3 length: 14; J gene: TRBJ2-2; clone size: .; D gene: .; V gene: TRBV7-2; CDR3 DNA: TGTGCCATCCGGGGGGCCCAGGACACCGGGGAGCTGTTTTTT; CDR3 protein: CAIRGAQDTGELFF
CDR3 length: 13; J gene: TRBJ1-1; clone size: .; D gene: .; V gene: TRBV5-5; CDR3 DNA: TGTGCCAGCAGCCTACTGTCGAGGGCTGAAGCTTTCTTT; CDR3 protein: CASSLLSRAEAFF
CDR3 length: 15; J gene: TRBJ1-3; clone size: .; D gene: .; V gene: TRBV25-1; CDR3 DNA: TGTGCCAGCAGGGCCGGGGGGGCGTCTGGAAACACCATATATTTT; CDR3 protein: CASRAGGASGNTIYF
CDR3 length: 16; J gene: TRBJ2-3; clone size: .; D gene: TRBD2; V gene: TRBV11-3; CDR3 DNA: TGTGCCAGCAGCCCCCGGACTAGCGGGGAATTAGATACGCAGTATTTT; CDR3 protein: CASSPRTSGELDTQYF
CDR3 length: 18; J gene: TRBJ1-4; clone size: .; D gene: TRBD1; V gene: TRBV4-1; CDR3 DNA: TGCGCCAGCAGCCAAGAACTCGGACAGGCGCTACGTAATGAAAAACTGTTTTTT; CDR3 protein: CASSQELGQALRNEKLFF
CDR3 length: 15; J gene: TRBJ1-3; clone size: .; D gene: .; V gene: TRBV2; CDR3 DNA: TGTGCCAGCAGTGCGGGCAGGGGTGTCGGAAACACCATATATTTT; CDR3 protein: CASSAGRGVGNTIYF
CDR3 length: 14; J gene: TRBJ2-3; clone size: .; D gene: .; V gene: TRBV7-2; CDR3 DNA: TGTGCCAGCAAACAAGGACTGCGCACAGATACGCAGTATTTT; CDR3 protein: CASKQGLRTDTQYF
CDR3 length: 15; J gene: TRBJ2-5; clone size: .; D gene: TRBD2; V gene: TRBV9; CDR3 DNA: TGTGCCAGCAGCCACGCGGGGGGGCTAGGGGAGACCCAGTACTTC; CDR3 protein: CASSHAGGLGETQYF
CDR3 length: 16; J gene: TRBJ2-7; clone size: .; D gene: TRBD2; V gene: TRBV7-2; CDR3 DNA: TGTGCCAGCAGCCAACCGAGGACTAGCGGTCGGTACGAGCAGTACTTC; CDR3 protein: CASSQPRTSGRYEQYF
CDR3 length: 15; J gene: TRBJ2-1; clone size: .; D gene: TRBD1; V gene: TRBV10-3; CDR3 DNA: TGTGCCATCAGCCCGGACAGGAGGAATAGGAATGAGCAGTTCTTC; CDR3 protein: CAISPDRRNRNEQFF
CDR3 length: 12; J gene: TRBJ1-2; clone size: .; D gene: TRBD1; V gene: TRBV30; CDR3 DNA: TGTGCCTGGAGTGTACAGGGGTATGGCTACACCTTC; CDR3 protein: CAWSVQGYGYTF
CDR3 length: 17; J gene: TRBJ2-3; clone size: .; D gene: TRBD1; V gene: TRBV27; CDR3 DNA: TGTGCCAGCAGTACCAATCAAGGACAGGGGTTGACAGATACGCAGTATTTT; CDR3 protein: CASSTNQGQGLTDTQYF
CDR3 length: 12; J gene: TRBJ1-2; clone size: .; D gene: .; V gene: TRBV6-5; CDR3 DNA: TGTGCCAGCAGCCCCAACGCGGGAGGCTACACCTTC; CDR3 protein: CASSPNAGGYTF
CDR3 length: 14; J gene: TRBJ2-7; clone size: .; D gene: .; V gene: TRBV27; CDR3 DNA: TGTGCCAGCAGCCCCGAGGCTATGGCTTACGAGCAGTACTTC; CDR3 protein: CASSPEAMAYEQYF
CDR3 length: 15; J gene: TRBJ2-1; clone size: .; D gene: TRBD1; V gene: TRBV10-2; CDR3 DNA: TGCGCCAGCAGTGGATCGGGACAGGGAAGAAGGGAGCAGTTCTTC; CDR3 protein: CASSGSGQGRREQFF